Below are 22 T cell receptor beta chains sequenced from a single sample in a study of graft-versus-host responses after intestinal transplantation. Some clones are missing from TCRdb's copy, which holds only in-frame ones; the method was immunoSEQ multiplex PCR. This sample yields about 29,000 clones, of which approximately 80% are seen a single time; roughly 3% belongs to the top ten. The starting material, graft tissue, was processed to release intraepithelial and lamina propria lymphocytes. Sample: ileum tissue, taken 98 days after intestinal transplantation. All receptors derive from a human patient who received an intestinal transplant, so some T cells may come from the graft donor.

The chain couples TRBV27 to TRBJ2-7; 9 positions agree with TRBD1. This CDR3 contains 15 residues. Trimming at V came to 6 bases and at J to 2 bases, leaving 8 bases not matched to a gene. CDR1 is MNHEY and CDR2 is SMNVEV in the germline V gene (reference sequence). The CDR3, as DNA: TGTGCCAGCAGCCTAGGGGGGACAGGGACCTACGAGCAGTACTTC. Translating it yields CASSLGGTGTYEQYF.

This clone was observed once. The V gene is TRBV5-1, the J gene TRBJ2-7; D possibly matches TRBD1 or TRBD2 (5 bases each). The germline V gene encodes CDR1 SGHRS and CDR2 YFSETQ. Trimming took off 2 bases at V and 5 bases at J, with 23 bases between the two ends. The CDR3 sequence is 17 residues long. The CDR3 here is CASSFGAVVASSHEQYF. In nucleotides, the CDR3 is TGCGCCAGCAGCTTCGGGGCTGTGGTAGCGTCCTCTCACGAGCAGTACTTC.

The chain is built from TRBV6-1 and TRBJ2-4; tentatively, D is TRBD1 (6 bases). The V gene's germline CDR1 is MNHNS and CDR2 SASEGT. The CDR3 is 13 amino acids. Trimming pared 7 bases from V and 6 bases from J, leaving 13 bases between. CDR3 amino acids: CASKLGAGNIQYF. CDR3 sequence (DNA): TGTGCCAGCAAATTGGGGGCTGGAAACATTCAGTACTTC.

This chain connects TRBV11-1 to TRBJ2-5, with D possibly being TRBD1 (6 bases). Germline assignment: CDR1 SGHAT and CDR2 FQDESV (reference sequence). Trimming cost V 5 bases and J 2 bases, with 15 bases left between them. The CDR3 loop spans 15 amino acids. CDR3 loop: CASSLLRDNQETQYF. The CDR3 DNA reads as TGTGCCAGCAGCCTACTCCGGGACAATCAAGAGACCCAGTACTTC.

This clone was seen a handful of times. The chain links TRBV19 to TRBJ1-2; maybe TRBD1 (6 bases). V was cut by 6 bases and J by 4 bases, with 18 bases left in between. The CDR3 loop spans 15 amino acids. The V gene's germline CDR1 is LNHDA and CDR2 SQIVND (reference sequence). The CDR3 DNA reads TGTGCCAGTAGGACTAACAGGGACCAGGGCTATGGCTACACCTTC. Protein: CASRTNRDQGYGYTF.

The genes are TRBV18 and TRBJ2-5, with TRBD2 matching over 11 bases. Trimming at V came to 1 base and at J to 2 bases, leaving 3 bases not matched to a gene. The length of the CDR3 is 16 residues. Germline values: CDR1 KGHSH, CDR2 LQKENI. CDR3 sequence: CASSPLAGGPQETQYF. For the CDR3, the DNA is TGTGCCAGCTCACCACTAGCGGGGGGGCCGCAAGAGACCCAGTACTTC.

This clone was seen more than once but under ten times. This rearrangement joins TRBV28 to TRBJ1-2, with no clear D. CDR1 and CDR2 from the germline V gene are MDHEN and SYDVKM. V was clipped by 7 bases and J by 9 bases, with 15 bases between them. This CDR3 comprises 12 residues. CDR3 region: CASTRASRSYTF. The CDR3 nucleotides read TGTGCCAGCACTAGGGCCTCCCGGAGCTACACCTTC.

This clone appeared a single time. The chain is built from TRBV11-2 and TRBJ2-7, with 10 bases that match TRBD1. CDR1 SGHAT and CDR2 FQNNGV come from the germline V gene. CDR3 size: 15 residues. With 3 bases clipped from V and 1 base from J, the junction kept 3 bases outside the gene matches. Here the CDR3 DNA reads TGTGCCAGCAGCTTGGGACAGGGGTCGTCCTACGAGCAGTACTTC. Translating it yields CASSLGQGSSYEQYF.

This chain connects TRBV6-6 to TRBJ2-5; 8 nucleotides agree with TRBD2. Germline loops: CDR1 MNHNY, CDR2 SVGAGI (reference sequence). The CDR3 spans 13 residues. The V and J ends lost 5 bases and 5 bases, in that order; junction bases with no gene match: 4. The CDR3 DNA sequence: TGTGCCAGCAGTCAGAGCGGGGGCGAGACCCAGTACTTC. Its translation: CASSQSGGETQYF.

This clone was seen once. V usage is TRBV19 and J usage is TRBJ1-1; D gene unclear. Germline CDR1 is LNHDA and CDR2 is SQIVND (reference sequence). Trimming stripped 2 bases from V and 3 bases from J, with 10 bases between. This CDR3 comprises 14 residues. The CDR3 sequence is CASSIKVEDTEAFF. The CDR3 DNA reads as TGTGCCAGTAGTATAAAAGTAGAGGACACTGAAGCTTTCTTT.

The J gene is TRBJ1-1, the V gene TRBV5-1, with D possibly TRBD1 on 6 matching bases. V gave up 7 bases and J gave up 11 bases, with 24 bases separating them. CDR1 and CDR2 (germline): SGHRS, YFSETQ. The CDR3 has 14 residues. CDR3 DNA sequence: TGCGCCAGCGGGAAGGCTCAGGGGTCCAAATACGCTTTCTTT. This translates into CASGKAQGSKYAFF.

The gene calls are TRBV7-9 and TRBJ1-6; maybe TRBD1 (6 bases). Deletions cut 1 base from V and 3 bases from J, with 10 bases between. CDR1 and CDR2 from the germline V gene are SEHNR and FQNEAQ (reference sequence). This CDR3 is 16 amino acids long. CDR3 protein: CASSLEQGLYNSPLHF. The CDR3 DNA reads as TGTGCCAGCAGCTTAGAACAGGGTCTCTATAATTCACCCCTCCACTTT.

The chain has TRBV19 and TRBJ1-5, with a possible D match to TRBD1 (6 bases). The V gene's germline CDR1 is LNHDA and CDR2 SQIVND (reference sequence). V was cut by 7 bases and J by 7 bases, with 11 bases left in between. The length of the CDR3 is 12 residues. The CDR3 bases are TGTGCCAGTAAGATCGGGGGCCAGCCCCAGCATTTT. Amino acid sequence: CASKIGGQPQHF.

The rearrangement links TRBV11-2 to TRBJ2-1; 9 bases line up with TRBD2. This CDR3 comprises 17 residues. V was pared by 1 base and J by 6 bases, with 10 bases of the junction left unmatched. CDR1 and CDR2 from the germline V gene are SGHAT and FQNNGV. CDR3 loop: CASSLASGGGAFNEQFF. The CDR3 nucleotides are TGTGCCAGCAGCTTAGCGTCCGGCGGGGGGGCATTCAATGAGCAGTTCTTC.

V and J are TRBV30 and TRBJ2-5; possible D gene TRBD2, 6 bases. Germline lookup yields CDR1 GTSNPN and CDR2 SVGIG (reference sequence). The ends were cut back, 2 bases at V and 3 bases at J, with 19 bases in the middle. This CDR3 comprises 16 residues. The CDR3 bases are TGTGCCTGGAGTACCCGACGGGACTGGGATAAAGAGACCCAGTACTTC. It encodes CAWSTRRDWDKETQYF.

The V and J genes are TRBV18 and TRBJ1-5; D remains ambiguous. Per germline, CDR1 KGHSH and CDR2 LQKENI. With 2 bases removed from V and 6 bases from J, the gap between germline ends came to 11 bases. This CDR3 spans 14 amino acids. The CDR3 protein is CASSPFSGSQPQHF. DNA for the CDR3: TGTGCCAGCTCACCATTTTCGGGGAGTCAGCCCCAGCATTTT.

The V call is TRBV6-6, the J call TRBJ1-5, with TRBD1 identical over 7 bases. The CDR3 contains 16 residues. The junction had 6 bases not matched to a gene; V was cut back by 4 bases and J by 0 bases. Germline loops: CDR1 MNHNY, CDR2 SVGAGI (reference sequence). CDR3 residues: CASSSGTDYSNQPQHF. The DNA for the CDR3 is TGTGCCAGCAGTTCAGGGACAGATTATAGCAATCAGCCCCAGCATTTT.

This chain connects TRBV19 to TRBJ1-1; 7 positions agree with TRBD1. The length of the CDR3 is 13 residues. CDR1 LNHDA and CDR2 SQIVND come from the germline V gene (reference sequence). The junction had 3 bases not matched to a gene; V was cut back by 1 base and J by 7 bases. CDR3 region: CASSIARGHEAFF. The CDR3, as DNA: TGTGCCAGTAGTATAGCTAGGGGGCATGAAGCTTTCTTT.

This chain joins TRBV6-1 and TRBJ2-5; 11 positions match TRBD1. This CDR3 region has 14 residues. V shed 6 bases, J shed 5 bases, and the junction held 5 bases outside the gene matches. Germline CDR1 reads MNHNS; CDR2 reads SASEGT. CDR3 loop: CASSVDRGRETQYF. The CDR3 nucleotides read TGTGCCAGCAGCGTGGACAGGGGGCGCGAGACCCAGTACTTC.

The chain couples TRBV21-1 to TRBJ1-4; no DNA check was done on the table's D call, TRBD1. TRBV21-1 is marked as a pseudogene. The CDR3 runs to 15 residues. In nucleotides, the CDR3 is TGTGCCAGCAGCAAAGTCGGGACAGATAATGAAAAACTGTTTTTT. Amino acids: CASSKVGTDNEKLFF.

On this clone: At one of its ends the junction is not consistent with the germline gene, which may arise from a read error. This sequence joins TRBV19 and TRBJ1-2; maybe TRBD1 (6 bases). CDR3 length: 14 residues. Germline CDR1 reads LNHDA; CDR2 reads SQIVND (reference sequence). The CDR3 bases are TGTGCAAGTAGGTCGGGACATTCCAACTATGGCTACACCTTC. It is translated as CASRSGHSNYGYTF.

This chain uses TRBV10-2 with TRBJ1-5, with 7 bases lining up with TRBD1. Germline lookup yields CDR1 WSHSY and CDR2 SAAADI. Unmatched junction bases numbered 5, after V lost 5 bases and J lost 4 bases. The length of the CDR3 is 14 residues. CDR3 protein: CASSWTGNNQPQHF. As DNA, the CDR3 is TGCGCCAGCAGTTGGACAGGTAATAATCAGCCCCAGCATTTT.